This is a list of T cell receptor beta chains from one sample in a study of shared T cell receptors in the human thymus. Libraries were prepared by immunoSEQ multiplex PCR; TCRdb keeps only in-frame clonotypes and omits some of them. Here the sample spans around 730,000 clones, approximately 83% being singletons. Separately, the same data were catalogued under a study of human thymus T cells.

Sequenced material: thymocytes. The receptors were sampled from a girl in the first two years of life with a congenital heart defect. Both conserved end residues are part of each CDR3. A D gene is named only where the DNA matches it firmly. Rows may omit the clone size; those that give it use once, few, many or a size class.

V gene: TRBV14
J gene: TRBJ1-2
clone size: NA
D gene: TRBD1
CDR3 DNA: TGTGCCAGCAGCCAAGAACCCCGGGACAGGGGTAAAGGCTACACCTTC
CDR3 protein: CASSQEPRDRGKGYTF

V gene: TRBV6-1
J gene: TRBJ1-2
clone size: NA
D gene: NA
CDR3 DNA: TGTCCCCTGGCAGACAACCACCCTTCTAACTATGGCTACACCTTC
CDR3 protein: CPLADNHPSNYGYTF

V gene: TRBV6-1
J gene: TRBJ2-5
clone size: NA
D gene: NA
CDR3 DNA: TGTGCCAGCAGTGAATTTGGCCGGTTCCGAGGGGGGACCCAGTACTTC
CDR3 protein: CASSEFGRFRGGTQYF

V gene: TRBV18
J gene: TRBJ1-2
clone size: NA
D gene: NA
CDR3 DNA: TGTGCCAGCTCACCACGTGGGATTTCGGGGTCTAACTATGGCTACACCTTC
CDR3 protein: CASSPRGISGSNYGYTF

V gene: TRBV19
J gene: TRBJ1-6
clone size: NA
D gene: NA
CDR3 DNA: TGTGCCAGTAGTATTGTTCGAAACACAAGGGGGAAGGGGAATTCACCCCTCCACTTT
CDR3 protein: CASSIVRNTRGKGNSPLHF

V gene: TRBV5-1
J gene: TRBJ2-3
clone size: NA
D gene: TRBD2
CDR3 DNA: TGCGCCAGCAGCCCTCAGACTAGCGGACACTCCCCGCATACGCAGTATTTT
CDR3 protein: CASSPQTSGHSPHTQYF

V gene: TRBV13
J gene: TRBJ1-1
clone size: NA
D gene: TRBD1
CDR3 DNA: TGTGCCAGCAGCTCGCGGACAGGCCAGAAGAACACTGAAGCTTTCTTT
CDR3 protein: CASSSRTGQKNTEAFF

V gene: TRBV5-5
J gene: TRBJ1-1
clone size: NA
D gene: TRBD1
CDR3 DNA: TGTGCCAGCAGCCAAAGACAGGGTGGTAACACTGAAGCTTTCTTT
CDR3 protein: CASSQRQGGNTEAFF

V gene: TRBV10-3
J gene: TRBJ2-1
clone size: NA
D gene: TRBD1
CDR3 DNA: TGTGCCATCAGTGAGTATCGTCGGACAGGTCAGGGCAATGAGCAGTTCTTC
CDR3 protein: CAISEYRRTGQGNEQFF

V gene: TRBV25-1
J gene: TRBJ2-7
clone size: NA
D gene: NA
CDR3 DNA: TGTGCCAGCAGTGAAAGCGGGCCTAAACCCTACGAGCAGTACTTC
CDR3 protein: CASSESGPKPYEQYF

V gene: TRBV5-4
J gene: TRBJ2-3
clone size: NA
D gene: TRBD2
CDR3 DNA: TGTGCCAGCAGCTTGGCAAGCGGGGGCACAGATACGCAGTATTTT
CDR3 protein: CASSLASGGTDTQYF

V gene: TRBV28
J gene: TRBJ1-2
clone size: NA
D gene: NA
CDR3 DNA: TGTGCCAGCAGTTTACCGGGGGTCAACTATGGCTACACCTTC
CDR3 protein: CASSLPGVNYGYTF

V gene: TRBV5-8
J gene: TRBJ2-1
clone size: NA
D gene: TRBD2
CDR3 DNA: TGTGCCAGCAGCTTGTACCAGCGGGGGGCTTGGAATGAGCAGTTCTTC
CDR3 protein: CASSLYQRGAWNEQFF

V gene: TRBV7-3
J gene: TRBJ1-1
clone size: NA
D gene: TRBD1
CDR3 DNA: TGTGCCAGCAGCACTAATACCTCCAACAGGGGGAGTGGTAAGGTGGACACTGAAGCTTTCTTT
CDR3 protein: CASSTNTSNRGSGKVDTEAFF

V gene: TRBV30
J gene: TRBJ2-1
clone size: NA
D gene: TRBD2
CDR3 DNA: TGTGCCTGGAGTGTAAAAGGGGCTAGCGGGGGGTCCCTCTCCTACAATGAGCAGTTCTTC
CDR3 protein: CAWSVKGASGGSLSYNEQFF

V gene: TRBV6-5
J gene: TRBJ2-7
clone size: once
D gene: NA
CDR3 DNA: TGTGCCAGCAGACACGACTTCAGCTACGAGCAGTACTTC
CDR3 protein: CASRHDFSYEQYF

V gene: TRBV28
J gene: TRBJ2-7
clone size: few
D gene: TRBD2
CDR3 DNA: TGTGCCAGCAGTTTCGAGCGGGGCAGGACGCCCTACGAGCAGTACTTC
CDR3 protein: CASSFERGRTPYEQYF

V gene: TRBV5-6
J gene: TRBJ2-3
clone size: NA
D gene: NA
CDR3 DNA: TGTGCCAGCAGCTGGACGCCGGTTTTGTTAGCGAGGGTAGCTGATACGCAGTATTTT
CDR3 protein: CASSWTPVLLARVADTQYF

V gene: TRBV29-1
J gene: TRBJ1-2
clone size: NA
D gene: NA
CDR3 DNA: TGCAGCGTTGGGGACTGCCCAGCTAACTATGGCTACACCTTC
CDR3 protein: CSVGDCPANYGYTF

V gene: TRBV28
J gene: TRBJ2-7
clone size: NA
D gene: NA
CDR3 DNA: TGTGCCAGCACCAAGGCAGGGTTAGGGGAGCAGTACTTC
CDR3 protein: CASTKAGLGEQYF

V gene: TRBV4-2
J gene: TRBJ2-2
clone size: NA
D gene: TRBD2
CDR3 DNA: TGTGCCAGCAGCCGCCCCGGGACTAGCGGGGCCATACTAACTTTAAACACCGGGGAGCTGTTTTTT
CDR3 protein: CASSRPGTSGAILTLNTGELFF

V gene: TRBV28
J gene: TRBJ1-4
clone size: NA
D gene: NA
CDR3 DNA: TGTGCCAGCAATCCGACAGCCGAAGGGGTGGCTAATGAAAAACTGTTTTTT
CDR3 protein: CASNPTAEGVANEKLFF

V gene: TRBV29-1
J gene: TRBJ2-2
clone size: once
D gene: TRBD1
CDR3 DNA: TGCAGCGTCGGGAATAACAGGGGGCTCGGCGGGGAGCTGTTTTTT
CDR3 protein: CSVGNNRGLGGELFF

V gene: TRBV19
J gene: TRBJ1-1
clone size: few
D gene: NA
CDR3 DNA: TGTGCCAGTAGTATGGTGAGGTCGGGAAAATGGACTGAAGCTTTCTTT
CDR3 protein: CASSMVRSGKWTEAFF

V gene: TRBV12-5
J gene: TRBJ2-7
clone size: NA
D gene: TRBD1
CDR3 DNA: TGTGCTAGTGGTTTGATCCTCACCGGGACAGGGGCCCTCGCCGGCTACGAGCAGTACTTC
CDR3 protein: CASGLILTGTGALAGYEQYF

V gene: TRBV5-1
J gene: TRBJ2-2
clone size: NA
D gene: NA
CDR3 DNA: TGCGCCAGCAGGCCGGGTCCCCAAAACACCGGGGAGCTGTTTTTT
CDR3 protein: CASRPGPQNTGELFF